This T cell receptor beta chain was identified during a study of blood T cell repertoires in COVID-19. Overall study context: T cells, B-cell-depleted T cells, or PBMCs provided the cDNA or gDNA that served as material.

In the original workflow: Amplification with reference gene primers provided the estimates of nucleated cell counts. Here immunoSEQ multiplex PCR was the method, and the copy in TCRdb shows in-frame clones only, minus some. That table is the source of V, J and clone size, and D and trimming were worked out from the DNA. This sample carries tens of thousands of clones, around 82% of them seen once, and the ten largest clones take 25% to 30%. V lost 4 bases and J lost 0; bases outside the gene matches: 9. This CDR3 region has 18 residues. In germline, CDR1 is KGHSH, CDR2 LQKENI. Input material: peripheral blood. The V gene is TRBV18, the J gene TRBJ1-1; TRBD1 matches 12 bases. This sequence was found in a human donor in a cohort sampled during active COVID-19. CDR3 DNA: TGTGCCAGCTCACGTTCCCGGGACAGGGGGCATATGAACACTGAAGCTTTCTTT. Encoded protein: CASSRSRDRGHMNTEAFF.